The 10 T cell receptor beta chains below come from one sample, sequenced in a study of regulatory T cells in long-lasting Graves disease. Time point here: persistent/refractory GD, antithyroid drugs over 5 years with positive TRAb. Following extraction of RNA from PBMCs, that RNA was used to make the TCR library. Construction of the TCR beta libraries employed iRepertoire HTBI primers in conjunction with Arm-PCR of CDR3 regions. MiXCR, applied by TCRdb to the multiplex PCR reads, yields one record per CDR3 protein. This table has about 420,000 distinct CDR3 sequences, around 24% appearing once. Sequencing used peripheral blood mononuclear cells (PBMCs), obtained when the disease was refractory, from a patient treated with antithyroid drugs. The receptor set was obtained from a female donor with Graves disease.

This clonotype was detected many times. The chain employs TRBV11-2 and TRBJ1-1; no reliable D call. V lost 4 bases, J lost 1 base, and 7 bases lay in between. Germline V gives CDR1 SGHAT, CDR2 FQNNGV. The CDR3 sequence is 13 residues long. The DNA of the CDR3 is TGTGCCAGCAGCTCTCATTCGAACACTGAAGCTTTCTTT. Its protein is CASSSHSNTEAFF.

A few counts support this clonotype. V is TRBV5-1 and J is TRBJ1-4, with 8 nucleotides matching TRBD1. CDR3 length equals 16 residues. Germline V gene sequence: CDR1 SGHRS, CDR2 YFSETQ. Germline trimming cut 0 bases from V and 8 bases from J; bases unmatched to any gene: 9. In nucleotides, the CDR3 is TGCGCCAGCAGCTTGGCCAAAGGACAGGGTCTCGAAAAACTGTTTTTT. Its translation is CASSLAKGQGLEKLFF.

This clonotype occurred a few times. The V gene is TRBV7-3, the J gene TRBJ2-7; TRBD2 might be the D (6 bases). The CDR3 extends over 15 amino acids. V lost 2 bases and J 7 bases, leaving 18 bases between the germline ends. In germline, CDR1 is SGHTA, CDR2 FQGTGA. CDR3 protein: CASSLGRAGGLEQYF. In DNA, the CDR3 is TGTGCCAGCAGCTTAGGGAGAGCGGGTGGCTTGGAGCAGTACTTC.

This clonotype was observed at least ten times. The chain combines TRBV27 with TRBJ1-1; D unresolved. V was cut by 5 bases and J by 2 bases, with 12 bases left in between. This CDR3 contains 14 residues. Germline V lookup: CDR1 MNHEY, CDR2 SMNVEV (reference sequence). The CDR3: CASSPTKLNTEAFF. The CDR3 DNA sequence: TGTGCCAGCAGTCCGACCAAGTTAAACACTGAAGCTTTCTTT.

This rearrangement joins TRBV7-9 to TRBJ1-4; no firm D call. The CDR3 extends over 13 amino acids. Trimming took off 6 bases at V and 7 bases at J, with 12 bases between the two ends. Germline lookup yields CDR1 SEHNR and CDR2 FQNEAQ (reference sequence). The CDR3 region has the DNA TGTGCCAGCAGATCAACCCTTGGTGAAAAACTGTTTTTT. Its translation: CASRSTLGEKLFF.

The chain carries TRBV27 and TRBJ2-2; D unclear. Germline V CDR1 and CDR2: MNHEY, SMNVEV (reference sequence). Trimming stripped 5 bases from V and 6 bases from J, with 10 bases between. This CDR3 has 13 residues. DNA for the CDR3: TGTGCCAGCAGTCAACTGGTAGCCGGGGAGCTGTTTTTT. Amino acid sequence: CASSQLVAGELFF.

The gene calls are TRBV20-1 and TRBJ2-2, with no clear D. The CDR3 has 13 amino acids. Trimming removed 6 bases from V and 5 bases from J, with 13 bases in between. CDR1 is DFQATT and CDR2 is SNEGSKA in the germline V gene (reference sequence). The DNA for the CDR3 is TGCAGTGCCACTCGGACGGCGACCGGGGAGCTGTTTTTT. Protein sequence: CSATRTATGELFF.

The V call is TRBV18, the J call TRBJ2-7, with D possibly being TRBD2 (5 bases). V dropped 1 base and J dropped 3 bases, with 10 bases sitting between them. Germline CDR1 reads KGHSH; CDR2 reads LQKENI. The CDR3 extends over 14 amino acids. The CDR3 reads CASSPLGLHYEQYF. In DNA, the CDR3 is TGTGCCAGCTCACCACTCGGACTCCACTACGAGCAGTACTTC. The full variable domain, rest sourced from reference TRBV18 and TRBJ2-7, is NAGVMQNPRHLVRRRGQEARLRCSPMKGHSHVYWYRQLPEEGLKFMVYLQKENIIDESGMPKERFSAEFPKEGPSILRIQQVVRGDSAAYFCASSPLGLHYEQYFGPGTRLTVT.

V usage is TRBV29-1 and J usage is TRBJ1-1; D is unclear. There are 11 residues in the CDR3. V lost 7 bases, J lost 4 bases, and 10 bases lay in between. CDR1 is SQVTM and CDR2 is ANQGSEA in the germline V gene. CDR3 in DNA: TGCAGCGCAAGGGCGGGCACTGAAGCTTTCTTT. This encodes CSARAGTEAFF.

The chain is built from TRBV7-3 and TRBJ1-1; TRBD1 matches at 8 bases. CDR1 SGHTA and CDR2 FQGTGA come from the germline V gene. The CDR3 sequence is 14 residues long. V dropped 5 bases and J dropped 4; count of bases not matched to a gene: 6. The CDR3: CASSPGQGTTEAFF. CDR3 bases: TGTGCCAGCAGCCCAGGACAGGGTACCACTGAAGCTTTCTTT.